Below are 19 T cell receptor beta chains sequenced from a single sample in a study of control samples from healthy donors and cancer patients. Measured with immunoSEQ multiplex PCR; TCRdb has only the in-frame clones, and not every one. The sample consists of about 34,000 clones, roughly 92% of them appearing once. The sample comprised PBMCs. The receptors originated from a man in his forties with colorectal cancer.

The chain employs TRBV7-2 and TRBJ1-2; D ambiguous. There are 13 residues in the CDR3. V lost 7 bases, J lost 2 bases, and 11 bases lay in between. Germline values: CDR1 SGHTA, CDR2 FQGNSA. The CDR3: CASTVEWNYGYTF. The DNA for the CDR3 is TGTGCCAGCACCGTGGAGTGGAACTATGGCTACACCTTC.

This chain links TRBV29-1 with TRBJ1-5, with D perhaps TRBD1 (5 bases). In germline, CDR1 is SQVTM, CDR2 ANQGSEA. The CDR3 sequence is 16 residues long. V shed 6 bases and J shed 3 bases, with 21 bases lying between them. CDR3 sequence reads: CSVILGQRGNNQPQHF. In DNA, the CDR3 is TGCAGCGTAATCCTGGGGCAGAGGGGAAACAATCAGCCCCAGCATTTT.

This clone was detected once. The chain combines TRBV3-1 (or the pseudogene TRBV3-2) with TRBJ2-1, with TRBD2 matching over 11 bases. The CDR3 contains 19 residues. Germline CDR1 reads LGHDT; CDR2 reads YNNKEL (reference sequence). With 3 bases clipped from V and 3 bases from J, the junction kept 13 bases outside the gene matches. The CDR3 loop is CASSQISGSSGGRYNEQFF. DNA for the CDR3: TGTGCCAGCAGCCAGATCTCGGGGTCTAGCGGGGGGCGCTACAATGAGCAGTTCTTC.

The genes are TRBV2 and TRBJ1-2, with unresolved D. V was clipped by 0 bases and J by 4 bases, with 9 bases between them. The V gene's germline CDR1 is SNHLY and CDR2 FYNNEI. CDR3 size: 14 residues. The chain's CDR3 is CASSEAGYRYGYTF. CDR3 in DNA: TGTGCCAGCAGTGAAGCGGGATACCGCTATGGCTACACCTTC.

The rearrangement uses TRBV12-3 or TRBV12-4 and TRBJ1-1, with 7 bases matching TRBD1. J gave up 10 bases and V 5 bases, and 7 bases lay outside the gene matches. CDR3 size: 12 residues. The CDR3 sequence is CASSLGQARAFF. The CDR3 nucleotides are TGTGCCAGCAGTCTTGGACAGGCCCGAGCTTTCTTT.

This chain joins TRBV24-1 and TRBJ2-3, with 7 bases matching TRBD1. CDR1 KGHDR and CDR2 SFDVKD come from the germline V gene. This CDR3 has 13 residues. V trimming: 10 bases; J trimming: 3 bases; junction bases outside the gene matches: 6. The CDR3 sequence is CATGTDGTDTQYF. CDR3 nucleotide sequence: TGTGCCACAGGGACAGATGGGACAGATACGCAGTATTTT.

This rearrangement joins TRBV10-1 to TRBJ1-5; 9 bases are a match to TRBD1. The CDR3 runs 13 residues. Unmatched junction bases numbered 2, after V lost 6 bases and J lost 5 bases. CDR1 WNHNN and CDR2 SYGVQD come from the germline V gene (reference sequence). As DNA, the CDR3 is TGCGCCAGCAGGACAGGGGGGCATCAGCCCCAGCATTTT. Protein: CASRTGGHQPQHF.

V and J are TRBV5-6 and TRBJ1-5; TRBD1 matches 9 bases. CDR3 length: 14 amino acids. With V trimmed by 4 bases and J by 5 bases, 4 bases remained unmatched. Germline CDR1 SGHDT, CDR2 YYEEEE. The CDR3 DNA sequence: TGTGCCAGCAGCCAGGGACAGGGTTATCAGCCCCAGCATTTT. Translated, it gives CASSQGQGYQPQHF.

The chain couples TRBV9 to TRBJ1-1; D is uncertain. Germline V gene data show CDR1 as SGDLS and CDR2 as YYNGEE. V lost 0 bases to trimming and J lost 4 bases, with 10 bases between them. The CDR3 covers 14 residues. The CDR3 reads CASSVVQEGTEAFF. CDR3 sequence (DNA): TGTGCCAGCAGCGTAGTTCAGGAAGGCACTGAAGCTTTCTTT.

The CDR3 here is CASSLRVYEQYF. CDR3 DNA sequence: TGTGCCAGCAGCTTAAGGGTTTACGAGCAGTACTTC. The gene calls are TRBV11-3 and TRBJ2-7; the D is unclear. CDR1 and CDR2 from the germline V gene are SGHNT and YENEEA. The CDR3 spans 12 residues. The V gene lost 2 bases and the J gene lost 4 bases, with 6 bases spanning the gap.

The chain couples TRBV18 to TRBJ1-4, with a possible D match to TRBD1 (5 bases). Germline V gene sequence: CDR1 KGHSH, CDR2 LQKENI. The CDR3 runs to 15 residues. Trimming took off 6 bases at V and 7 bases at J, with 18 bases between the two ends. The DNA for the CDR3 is TGTGCCAGCTCCCATACAGGCTCCCAGGGTGAAAAACTGTTTTTT. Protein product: CASSHTGSQGEKLFF.

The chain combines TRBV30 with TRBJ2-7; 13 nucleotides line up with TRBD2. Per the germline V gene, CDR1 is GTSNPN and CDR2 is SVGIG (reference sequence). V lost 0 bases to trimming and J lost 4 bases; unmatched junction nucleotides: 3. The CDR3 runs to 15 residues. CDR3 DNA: TGTGCCTGGAGTGTAAGACTAGCGGGGGGATACGAGCAGTACTTC. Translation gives CAWSVRLAGGYEQYF.

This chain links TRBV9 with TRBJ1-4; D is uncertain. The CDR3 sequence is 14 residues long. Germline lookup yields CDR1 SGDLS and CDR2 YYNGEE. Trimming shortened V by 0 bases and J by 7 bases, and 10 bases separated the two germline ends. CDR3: CASSVGDWPEKLFF. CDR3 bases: TGTGCCAGCAGCGTAGGAGACTGGCCTGAAAAACTGTTTTTT. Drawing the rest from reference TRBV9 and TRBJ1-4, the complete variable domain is DSGVTQTPKHLITATGQRVTLRCSPRSGDLSVYWYQQSLDQGLQFLIQYYNGEERAKGNILERFSAQQFPDLHSELNLSSLELGDSALYFCASSVGDWPEKLFFGSGTQLSVL.

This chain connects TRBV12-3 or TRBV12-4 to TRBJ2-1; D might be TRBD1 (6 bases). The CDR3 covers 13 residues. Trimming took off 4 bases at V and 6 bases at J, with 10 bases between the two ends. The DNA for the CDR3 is TGTGCCAGCAGTTGGACAGAAAGCAATGAGCAGTTCTTC. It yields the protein CASSWTESNEQFF.

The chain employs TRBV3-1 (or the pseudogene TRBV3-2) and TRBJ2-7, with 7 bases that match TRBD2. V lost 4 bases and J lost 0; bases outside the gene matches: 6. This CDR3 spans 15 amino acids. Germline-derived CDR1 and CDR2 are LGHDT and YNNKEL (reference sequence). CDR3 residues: CASSRQRGDSYEQYF. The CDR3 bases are TGTGCCAGCAGCCGGCAACGGGGGGACTCCTACGAGCAGTACTTC.

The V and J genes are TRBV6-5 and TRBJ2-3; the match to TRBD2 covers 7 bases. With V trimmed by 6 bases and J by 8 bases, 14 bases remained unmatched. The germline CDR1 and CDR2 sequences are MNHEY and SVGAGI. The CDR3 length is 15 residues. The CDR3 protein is CASRNEPGLISTQYF. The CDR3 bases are TGTGCCAGCAGGAATGAGCCGGGACTAATAAGTACGCAGTATTTT.

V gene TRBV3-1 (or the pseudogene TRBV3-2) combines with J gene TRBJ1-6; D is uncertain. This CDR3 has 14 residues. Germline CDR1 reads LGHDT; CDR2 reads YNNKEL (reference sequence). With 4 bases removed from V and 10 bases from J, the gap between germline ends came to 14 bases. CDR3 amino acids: CASSPAWGGSPLHF. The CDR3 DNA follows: TGTGCCAGCAGCCCCGCGTGGGGTGGATCACCCCTCCACTTT.

The CDR3 DNA is TGTGCCAGCAATGAGGGGACGGCGAACACCGGGGAGCTGTTTTTT. Protein: CASNEGTANTGELFF. The chain joins TRBV7-9 to TRBJ2-2; D possibly uses TRBD1 or TRBD2 (5 bases each). In germline, CDR1 is SEHNR, CDR2 FQNEAQ (reference sequence). The CDR3 has 15 residues. Trimming pared 7 bases from V and 0 bases from J, leaving 12 bases between. The complete variable domain, with remaining parts taken from reference TRBV7-9 and TRBJ2-2, reads DTGVSQNPRHKITKRGQNVTFRCDPISEHNRLYWYRQTLGQGPEFLTYFQNEAQLEKSRLLSDRFSAERPKGSFSTLEIQRTEQGDSAMYLCASNEGTANTGELFFGEGSRLTVL.

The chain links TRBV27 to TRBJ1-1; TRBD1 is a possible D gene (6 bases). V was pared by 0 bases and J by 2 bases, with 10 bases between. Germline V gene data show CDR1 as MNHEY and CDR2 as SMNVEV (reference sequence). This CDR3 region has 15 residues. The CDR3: CASSLSGQPNTEAFF. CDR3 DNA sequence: TGTGCCAGCAGTTTATCAGGACAGCCTAACACTGAAGCTTTCTTT.